These 18 T cell receptor beta chains originate from one sample sequenced in a study of identical twins. In TCRdb, the 5' RACE reads were re-called with MiXCR into one record per CDR3 protein. The sample shows 250,000 to 300,000 distinct CDR3 sequences, roughly 9.8% of them seen only once. The sample was also reused in another study, on yellow fever vaccine responses in identical twins.

The material sequenced was CD8+ T cells sorted from blood. These receptors all come from a woman aged 18-29 years in good health.

V and J are TRBV5-5 and TRBJ2-7, with D possibly TRBD1 on 6 matching bases. Trimming removed 5 bases at V and 1 base at J, with 16 bases between. CDR1 SGHKS and CDR2 YYEKEE come from the germline V gene (reference sequence). This CDR3 is built from 15 residues. The DNA of the CDR3 is TGTGCCAGCAGTCTACAGGGTAAGGAATCCTACGAGCAGTACTTC. It encodes CASSLQGKESYEQYF.

This clonotype was observed at least ten times. This sequence joins TRBV25-1 and TRBJ2-7; D unclear. This CDR3 has 11 amino acids. V was pared by 6 bases and J by 7 bases, with 10 bases between. CDR1 is MGHDK, CDR2 SYGVNS, per germline. CDR3 DNA sequence: TGTGCCAGCAGGATGAAGGGTGAGCAGTACTTC. It is translated as CASRMKGEQYF.

The table lists this clonotype with a few counts. This chain joins TRBV7-6 and TRBJ2-5, with D hard to call. The V gene lost 0 bases and the J gene lost 1 base, with 9 bases spanning the gap. The CDR3 is 15 amino acids. The germline gives CDR1 SGHVS, CDR2 FNYEAQ. CDR3 loop: CASSLAQRFQETQYF. CDR3 DNA: TGTGCCAGCAGCTTAGCGCAACGGTTCCAAGAGACCCAGTACTTC.

The chain recombines TRBV9 with TRBJ2-5, with D perhaps matching TRBD2 (6 bases). With 4 bases removed from V and 5 bases from J, the gap between germline ends came to 18 bases. Germline lookup yields CDR1 SGDLS and CDR2 YYNGEE. The CDR3 spans 15 residues. CDR3 protein: CASSLPIGGRETQYF. The CDR3 DNA follows: TGTGCCAGCAGCTTACCAATCGGGGGACGGGAGACCCAGTACTTC.

This clonotype was detected a few times. V is TRBV10-3 and J is TRBJ2-7; 13 positions agree with TRBD2. The CDR3 is made up of 13 amino acids. Trimming took 10 bases from V and 5 from J; bases not matched to a gene: 5. Germline V lookup: CDR1 ENHRY, CDR2 SYGVKD. The chain's CDR3 is CATGLAGWDEQYF. The CDR3 DNA reads TGTGCCACGGGACTAGCGGGATGGGACGAGCAGTACTTC.

This clonotype was counted ten times or more. This chain joins TRBV12-3 or TRBV12-4 and TRBJ2-5, with 7 bases fitting TRBD2. The junction had 4 bases not matched to a gene; V was cut back by 6 bases and J by 3 bases. CDR3 size: 13 residues. The CDR3 loop reads CASRWGGEETQYF. In DNA form, the CDR3 reads TGTGCCAGCAGGTGGGGGGGGGAAGAGACCCAGTACTTC.

This clonotype was observed a handful of times. This chain uses TRBV29-1 with TRBJ1-2; TRBD1 aligns across 8 bases. This CDR3 region has 16 residues. The J segment lost 4 bases and the V segment lost 3 bases, leaving 13 bases of the junction unmatched. Germline CDR1 is SQVTM and CDR2 is ANQGSEA. In nucleotides, the CDR3 is TGCAGCGTTGAGGCCCGCCGCCAGACAGGGGTCTATGGCTACACCTTC. This encodes CSVEARRQTGVYGYTF.

This clonotype was detected only a few times. V is TRBV5-5 and J is TRBJ1-1; TRBD1 agrees at 8 bases. This CDR3 is 15 amino acids long. The germline gives CDR1 SGHKS, CDR2 YYEKEE (reference sequence). The V gene end was trimmed by 0 bases and the J gene end by 1 base; junction bases not matched to a gene: 2. The CDR3 region has the DNA TGTGCCAGCAGCTTGGCCACAGGGGGGAACACTGAAGCTTTCTTT. Encoded protein: CASSLATGGNTEAFF.

CDR3 protein: CASSLVPGGVTDTQYF. The CDR3 DNA follows: TGTGCCAGCAGCTTAGTCCCGGGGGGTGTCACAGATACGCAGTATTTT. V is TRBV7-6 and J is TRBJ2-3, with 7 bases fitting TRBD2. Germline trimming cut 1 base from V and 2 bases from J; bases unmatched to any gene: 6. Germline V gene data show CDR1 as SGHVS and CDR2 as FNYEAQ. This CDR3 spans 16 amino acids.

This clonotype was detected many times. The J gene is TRBJ2-3, the V gene TRBV15; D may be TRBD1 or TRBD2 (5 bases each). The CDR3 is 15 amino acids. Between the trimmed V and J ends, which lost 5 bases and 0 bases, there was a span of 12 bases. The germline V gene has CDR1 LNHNV and CDR2 YYDKDF (reference sequence). The CDR3: CATSGSRGSTDTQYF. The CDR3 DNA follows: TGTGCCACCAGCGGGAGTAGGGGTAGCACAGATACGCAGTATTTT.

With respect to this clonotype: One base away lies a much larger clone, so this may be a sequencing read error. The chain has TRBV29-1 and TRBJ2-7, with D possibly TRBD1 on 7 matching bases. The last part of the DNA fits TRBJ2-1 better; the J call may be wrong. This CDR3 has 14 amino acids. Germline assignment: CDR1 SQVTM and CDR2 ANQGSEA. CDR3 bases: TGCAGCGTTGGGAGGCAGGGGGGTTTCCACGAGCAGTTCTTC. Translated, it gives CSVGRQGGFHEQFF.

There are many counts of this clonotype. The chain recombines TRBV12-3 or TRBV12-4 with TRBJ2-7; 8 nucleotides agree with TRBD1. The V and J ends lost 5 bases and 2 bases, in that order; junction bases with no gene match: 5. The CDR3 runs 14 residues. DNA of the CDR3: TGTGCCAGCAGTAGACAGGGGTGGACCTACGAGCAGTACTTC. Encoded protein: CASSRQGWTYEQYF.

There are a few counts of this clonotype. This chain connects TRBV7-8 to TRBJ2-7; 9 bases are shared with TRBD2. The CDR3 has 16 amino acids. Unmatched junction bases numbered 12, after V lost 5 bases and J lost 4 bases. Germline CDR1 reads SGHVS; CDR2 reads FQNEAQ. DNA of the CDR3: TGTGCCAGCAGCCAACTGTCTAGCGGGAAGGGGTACGAGCAGTACTTC. This sequence encodes CASSQLSSGKGYEQYF.

This clonotype was observed many times. This rearrangement joins TRBV4-2 to TRBJ2-7; D may be TRBD1 or TRBD2 (5 bases each). Germline CDR1 reads LGHNA; CDR2 reads YNFKEQ. V lost 0 bases, J lost 4 bases, and 16 bases lay in between. The CDR3 has 16 residues. The DNA of the CDR3 is TGTGCCAGCAGCCAAGACCCAGGGAGCATCACATACGAGCAGTACTTC. This gives the protein CASSQDPGSITYEQYF.

V is TRBV4-3 and J is TRBJ1-2; unclear D gene. This CDR3 contains 14 residues. V was cut by 0 bases and J by 5 bases, with 10 bases left in between. The germline gives CDR1 LGHNA, CDR2 YSLEER. The CDR3 here is CASSQDWTSYGYTF. As DNA, the CDR3 is TGCGCCAGCAGCCAAGATTGGACTTCTTATGGCTACACCTTC.

This clonotype was observed a handful of times. The V call is TRBV4-1, the J call TRBJ2-7, with 12 bases fitting TRBD2. Germline-derived CDR1 and CDR2 are MGHRA and YSYEKL. The CDR3 is made up of 17 amino acids. V gave up 4 bases and J gave up 5 bases; unmatched junction bases: 12. The CDR3 bases are TGCGCCAGCAGCCTCTACCCCCTAGCGGGAGGGAGCGACGAGCAGTACTTC. The encoded protein is CASSLYPLAGGSDEQYF.

The chain has TRBV3-1 and TRBJ2-3, with no clear D. Trimming pared 4 bases from V and 4 bases from J, leaving 9 bases between. The germline CDR1 and CDR2 sequences are LGHDT and YNNKEL (reference sequence). The CDR3 totals 13 residues. This CDR3 is CASSPENADTQYF. CDR3 bases: TGTGCCAGCAGCCCTGAGAATGCAGATACGCAGTATTTT.

In this sample, this clonotype turned up many times. The chain carries TRBV20-1 and TRBJ2-5; possibly TRBD1 for D (5 bases). The germline gives CDR1 DFQATT, CDR2 SNEGSKA (reference sequence). The CDR3 sequence is 13 residues long. Trimming shortened V by 5 bases and J by 0 bases, and 10 bases separated the two germline ends. The CDR3 nucleotides are TGCAGTGCTTCGACAGCGTACCAAGAGACCCAGTACTTC. It codes for CSASTAYQETQYF.